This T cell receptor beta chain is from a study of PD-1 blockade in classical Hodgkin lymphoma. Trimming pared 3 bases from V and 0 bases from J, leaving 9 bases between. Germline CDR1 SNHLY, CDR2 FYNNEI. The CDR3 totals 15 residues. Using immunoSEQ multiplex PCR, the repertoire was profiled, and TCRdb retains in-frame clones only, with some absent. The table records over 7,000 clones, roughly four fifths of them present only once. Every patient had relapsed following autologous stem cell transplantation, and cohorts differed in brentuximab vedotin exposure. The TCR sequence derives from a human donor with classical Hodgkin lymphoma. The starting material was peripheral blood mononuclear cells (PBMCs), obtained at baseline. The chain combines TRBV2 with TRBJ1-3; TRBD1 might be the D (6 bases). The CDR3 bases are TGTGCCAGCAGTGAGAACAGGGTCTCTGGAAACACCATATATTTT. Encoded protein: CASSENRVSGNTIYF.